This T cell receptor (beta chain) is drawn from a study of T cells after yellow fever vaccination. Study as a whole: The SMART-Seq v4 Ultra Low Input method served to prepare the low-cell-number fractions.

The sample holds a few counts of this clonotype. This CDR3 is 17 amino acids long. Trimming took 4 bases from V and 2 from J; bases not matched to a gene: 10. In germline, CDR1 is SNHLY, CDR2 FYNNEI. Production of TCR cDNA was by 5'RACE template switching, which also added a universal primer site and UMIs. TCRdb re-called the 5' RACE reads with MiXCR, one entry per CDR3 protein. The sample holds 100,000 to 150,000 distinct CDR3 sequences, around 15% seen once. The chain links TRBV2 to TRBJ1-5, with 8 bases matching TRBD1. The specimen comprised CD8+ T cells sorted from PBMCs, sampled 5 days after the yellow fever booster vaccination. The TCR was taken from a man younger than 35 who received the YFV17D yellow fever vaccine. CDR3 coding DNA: TGTGCCAGCAGTGGGGGCAGGGGGCGTGGGGGCAATCAGCCCCAGCATTTT. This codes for CASSGGRGRGGNQPQHF.